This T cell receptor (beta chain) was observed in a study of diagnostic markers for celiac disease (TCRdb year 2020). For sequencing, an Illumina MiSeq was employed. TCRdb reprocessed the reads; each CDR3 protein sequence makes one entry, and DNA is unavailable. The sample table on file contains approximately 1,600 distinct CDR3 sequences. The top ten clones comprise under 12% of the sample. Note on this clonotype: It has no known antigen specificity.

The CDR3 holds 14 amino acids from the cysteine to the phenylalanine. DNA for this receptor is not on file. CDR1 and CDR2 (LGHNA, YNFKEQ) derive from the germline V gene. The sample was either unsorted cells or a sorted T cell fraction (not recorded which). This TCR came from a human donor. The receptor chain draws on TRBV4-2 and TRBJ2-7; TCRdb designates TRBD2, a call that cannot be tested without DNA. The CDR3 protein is CASSLQLYSYEQYF.